This TCR beta chain comes out of a study of blood T cell repertoires in COVID-19. Here immunoSEQ multiplex PCR was the method, and the copy in TCRdb shows in-frame clones only, minus some. The sample includes about 110,000 clones, about 85% of them seen just once. CDR1 LGHDT and CDR2 YNNKEL come from the germline V gene (reference sequence). The CDR3 totals 15 residues. V lost 2 bases to trimming and J lost 0 bases, with 10 bases between them. Source material: peripheral blood. The clonotype originates from a human donor in a cohort sampled during active COVID-19. V usage is TRBV3-1 (or the pseudogene TRBV3-2) and J usage is TRBJ1-1; possible D gene TRBD1, 6 bases. CDR3 nucleotide sequence: TGTGCCAGCAGCCAAATAGCAGGGGTGAACACTGAAGCTTTCTTT. This gives the protein CASSQIAGVNTEAFF.